What follows are 3 T cell receptor beta chains derived from one specimen sequenced in a study of spatial heterogeneity in lung cancer. TCRdb called the 5' RACE reads again in MiXCR, with one record for every CDR3 protein. The sample has some 860 distinct CDR3 sequences, about 13% seen once. Time point described: sample taken at primary tumor resection. The input material, whole RNA from tumor, nontumor lung or frozen PBMC, was sequenced unsorted. Specimen: PBMCs, collected at surgery. These receptors were obtained from a male donor with early-stage non-small cell lung cancer.

This clonotype was recorded many times. Because this beta chain is a stray read in a library intended to capture alpha chains, its abundance should not be given much weight. The rearrangement joins TRBV7-2 to TRBJ2-1; 7 bases align to TRBD1. The CDR3 sequence is 13 residues long. V gave up 6 bases and J gave up 6 bases; unmatched junction bases: 5. Per germline, CDR1 SGHTA and CDR2 FQGNSA. DNA for the CDR3: TGTGCCAGCAGAGACAGGGACCGCAATGAGCAGTTCTTC. It is translated as CASRDRDRNEQFF.

Sample share makes this clonotype large (0.1 to 1%). As an off-target read in a library built for alpha chains, this beta chain has a frequency of little significance. The CDR3 DNA sequence: TGCGCCAGCAGCCAACGGACGACAGAGCCCTCCTACGAGCAGTACTTC. Translated, it gives CASSQRTTEPSYEQYF. The V gene is TRBV4-3, the J gene TRBJ2-7; D might be TRBD1 (5 bases). Germline CDR1 is LGHNA and CDR2 is YSLEER. V lost 2 bases and J 0 bases, leaving 14 bases between the germline ends. This CDR3 is built from 16 residues.

This clonotype counts as large. Since the library was made to target alpha chains, this beta chain is a stray read and its abundance is not meaningful. V gene TRBV18 combines with J gene TRBJ1-1; 9 bases are shared with TRBD1. CDR1 and CDR2 from the germline V gene are KGHSH and LQKENI. The CDR3 has 14 residues. The junction had 2 bases not matched to a gene; V was cut back by 3 bases and J by 3 bases. CDR3 nucleotides: TGTGCCAGCTCACCCCGGGACAGGGACACTGAAGCTTTCTTT. Protein product: CASSPRDRDTEAFF.